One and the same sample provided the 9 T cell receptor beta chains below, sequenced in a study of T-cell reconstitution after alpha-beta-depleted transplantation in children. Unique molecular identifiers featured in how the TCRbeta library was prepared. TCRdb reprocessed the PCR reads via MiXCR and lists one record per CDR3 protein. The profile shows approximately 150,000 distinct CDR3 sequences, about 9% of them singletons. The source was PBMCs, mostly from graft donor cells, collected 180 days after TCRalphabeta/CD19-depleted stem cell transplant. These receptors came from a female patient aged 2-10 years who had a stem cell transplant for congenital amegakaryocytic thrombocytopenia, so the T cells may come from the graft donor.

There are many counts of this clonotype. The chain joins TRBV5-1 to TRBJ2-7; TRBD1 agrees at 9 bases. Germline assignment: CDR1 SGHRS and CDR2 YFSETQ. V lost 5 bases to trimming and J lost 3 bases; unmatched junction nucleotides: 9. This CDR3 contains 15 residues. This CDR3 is CASRSAGTGLYEQYF. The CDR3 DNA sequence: TGCGCCAGCAGATCCGCCGGGACAGGGCTCTACGAGCAGTACTTC.

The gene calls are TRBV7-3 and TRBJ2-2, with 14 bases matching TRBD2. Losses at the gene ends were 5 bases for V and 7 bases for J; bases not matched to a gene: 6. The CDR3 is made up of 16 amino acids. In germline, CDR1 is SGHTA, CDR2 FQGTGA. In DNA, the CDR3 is TGTGCCAGCAGCCCTCGACTAGCGGGAGGGATCGGGGAGCTGTTTTTT. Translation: CASSPRLAGGIGELFF.

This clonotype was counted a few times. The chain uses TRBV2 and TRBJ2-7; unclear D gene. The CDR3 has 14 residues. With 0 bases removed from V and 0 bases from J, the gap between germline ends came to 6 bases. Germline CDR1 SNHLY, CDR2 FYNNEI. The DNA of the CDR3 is TGTGCCAGCAGTGAAGCGGAATTCTCCTACGAGCAGTACTTC. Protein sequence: CASSEAEFSYEQYF.

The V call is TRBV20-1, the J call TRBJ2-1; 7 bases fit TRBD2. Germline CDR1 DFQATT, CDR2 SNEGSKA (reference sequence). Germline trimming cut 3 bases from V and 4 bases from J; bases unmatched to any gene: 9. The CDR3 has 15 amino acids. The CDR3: CSARPGREPYNEQFF. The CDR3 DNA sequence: TGCAGTGCTAGGCCGGGGCGGGAGCCGTACAATGAGCAGTTCTTC.

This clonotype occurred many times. CDR3 protein: CASSLESGQSYEQYF. CDR3 sequence (DNA): TGTGCCAGCAGCTTGGAGTCCGGACAGAGCTACGAGCAGTACTTC. V and J are TRBV7-9 and TRBJ2-7, with D possibly matching TRBD1 (6 bases). Germline loops: CDR1 SEHNR, CDR2 FQNEAQ (reference sequence). The V end was cut by 3 bases, the J end by 3 bases, with 15 bases between. There are 15 residues in the CDR3.

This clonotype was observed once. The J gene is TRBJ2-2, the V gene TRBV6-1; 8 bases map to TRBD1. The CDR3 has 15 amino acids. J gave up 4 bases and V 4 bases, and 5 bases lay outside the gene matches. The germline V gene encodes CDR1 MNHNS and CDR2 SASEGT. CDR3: CASSALTGVTGELFF. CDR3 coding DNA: TGTGCCAGCAGTGCCCTGACAGGGGTCACCGGGGAGCTGTTTTTT.

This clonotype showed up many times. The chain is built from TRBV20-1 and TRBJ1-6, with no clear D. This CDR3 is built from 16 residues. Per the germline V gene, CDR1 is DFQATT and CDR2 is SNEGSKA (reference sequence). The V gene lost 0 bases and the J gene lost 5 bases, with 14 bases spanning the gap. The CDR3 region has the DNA TGCAGTGCTAGAGAGACTGGAGGGAGGCATAATTCACCCCTCCACTTT. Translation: CSARETGGRHNSPLHF.

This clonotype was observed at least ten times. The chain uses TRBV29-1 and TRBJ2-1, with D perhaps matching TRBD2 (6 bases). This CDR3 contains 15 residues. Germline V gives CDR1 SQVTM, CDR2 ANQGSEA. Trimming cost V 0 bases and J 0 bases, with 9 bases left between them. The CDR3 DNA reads TGCAGCGTTGAAGATCTAGCGAGCTCCTACAATGAGCAGTTCTTC. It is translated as CSVEDLASSYNEQFF.

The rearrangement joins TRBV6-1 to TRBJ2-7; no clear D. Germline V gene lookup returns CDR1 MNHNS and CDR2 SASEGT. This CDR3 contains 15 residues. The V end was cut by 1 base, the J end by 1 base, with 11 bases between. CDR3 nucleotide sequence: TGTGCCAGCAGTGAAGTGAAAAGGGTTTCCTACGAGCAGTACTTC. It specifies CASSEVKRVSYEQYF.